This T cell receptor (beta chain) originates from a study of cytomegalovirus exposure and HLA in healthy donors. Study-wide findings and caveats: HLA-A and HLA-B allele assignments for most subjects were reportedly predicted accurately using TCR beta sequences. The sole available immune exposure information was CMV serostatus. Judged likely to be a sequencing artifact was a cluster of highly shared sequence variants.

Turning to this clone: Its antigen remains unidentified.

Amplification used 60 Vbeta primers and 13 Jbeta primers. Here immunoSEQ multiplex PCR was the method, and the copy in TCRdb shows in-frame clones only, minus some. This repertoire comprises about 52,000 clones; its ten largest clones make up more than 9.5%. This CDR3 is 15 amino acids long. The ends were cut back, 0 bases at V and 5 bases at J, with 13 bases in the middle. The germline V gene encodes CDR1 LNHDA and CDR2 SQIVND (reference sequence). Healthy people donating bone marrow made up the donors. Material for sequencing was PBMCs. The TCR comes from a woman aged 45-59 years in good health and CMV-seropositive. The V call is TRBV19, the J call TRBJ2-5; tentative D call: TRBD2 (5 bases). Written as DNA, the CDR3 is TGTGCCAGTAGTATAGATACGAGGGTAGAGGAGACCCAGTACTTC. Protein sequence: CASSIDTRVEETQYF. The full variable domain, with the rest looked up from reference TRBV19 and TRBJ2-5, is DGGITQSPKYLFRKEGQNVTLSCEQNLNHDAMYWYRQDPGQGLRLIYYSQIVNDFQKGDIAEGYSVSREKKESFPLTVTSAQKNPTAFYLCASSIDTRVEETQYFGPGTRLLVL.